Listed here are 26 T cell receptor beta chains from one sample, sequenced in a study of shared clonotypes between healthy human individuals. Some clones are missing from TCRdb's copy, which holds only in-frame ones; the method was immunoSEQ multiplex PCR. The profile covers around 2.5 million clones, with over 85% appearing a single time and around 0.4% taken by the ten largest. The sample was naive CD4+ T cells from PBMCs. The subset was: CD45RA+ positively selected. These receptors all stem from a young man in good health. Some clones in this sample may be carry-over from other donors' samples.

The rearrangement joins TRBV5-1 to TRBJ2-5; 12 bases are shared with TRBD1. This CDR3 is built from 16 residues. Germline V lookup: CDR1 SGHRS, CDR2 YFSETQ. V gave up 4 bases and J gave up 11 bases; unmatched junction bases: 15. The CDR3 here is CASSPGAGTGGRAQYF. The CDR3, as DNA: TGCGCCAGCAGCCCCGGGGCGGGGACAGGGGGCCGAGCACAGTACTTC.

The gene calls are TRBV5-1 and TRBJ2-7; no firm D call. The germline gives CDR1 SGHRS, CDR2 YFSETQ. Between the trimmed V and J ends, which lost 4 bases and 5 bases, there was a span of 13 bases. The CDR3 sequence is 13 residues long. The CDR3 DNA reads as TGCGCCAGCAGCGCCCATGTCTGGGACGAGCAGTACTTC. It specifies CASSAHVWDEQYF.

This sequence joins TRBV10-3 and TRBJ2-5; D remains ambiguous. The J call is in doubt because the DNA end fits TRBJ2-7 better. The CDR3 has 14 residues. Germline loops: CDR1 ENHRY, CDR2 SYGVKD. The CDR3 sequence: CAISESAQYYEQYF. The CDR3 DNA sequence: TGTGCCATCAGTGAGTCTGCACAGTACTACGAGCAGTACTTC.

The rearrangement links TRBV2 to TRBJ2-1, with D possibly TRBD2 on 6 matching bases. The CDR3 has 15 residues. The germline V gene has CDR1 SNHLY and CDR2 FYNNEI. Trimming removed 4 bases at V and 4 bases at J, with 14 bases between. The CDR3 here is CASSVRDFSYNEQFF. The CDR3 DNA reads as TGTGCCAGCAGTGTAAGGGACTTTTCTTACAATGAGCAGTTCTTC.

In this sample, this clone turned up once. This specimen includes other DNA sequences encoding the same CDR3. The rearrangement uses TRBV9 and TRBJ1-1; weak D call: TRBD1 (6 bases). From germline, CDR1 is SGDLS and CDR2 YYNGEE. V was cut by 3 bases and J by 1 base, with 7 bases left in between. The CDR3 has 13 residues. CDR3 nucleotides: TGTGCCAGCAGCGAGACAGGGAACACTGAAGCTTTCTTT. Its translation is CASSETGNTEAFF.

The V gene is TRBV6-1, the J gene TRBJ1-3; perhaps TRBD1 as D (5 bases). Germline CDR1 reads MNHNS; CDR2 reads SASEGT. V lost 8 bases, J lost 3 bases, and 14 bases lay in between. This CDR3 comprises 14 residues. The CDR3 loop reads CASYGVGHGNTIYF. The CDR3 DNA is TGTGCCAGCTACGGGGTAGGACATGGAAACACCATATATTTT.

The chain couples TRBV5-1 to TRBJ1-5, with 7 bases lining up with TRBD1. The CDR3 extends over 14 amino acids. V gave up 4 bases and J gave up 8 bases; unmatched junction bases: 9. CDR1 and CDR2 (germline): SGHRS, YFSETQ. Here the CDR3 reads CASSAQGTGEPQHF. CDR3 in DNA: TGCGCCAGCAGCGCACAGGGGACGGGGGAGCCCCAGCATTTT.

This clone was seen only a few times. The gene calls are TRBV2 and TRBJ1-1; 8 bases map to TRBD1. The germline gives CDR1 SNHLY, CDR2 FYNNEI. This CDR3 contains 11 residues. Trimming took 6 bases from V and 10 from J; bases not matched to a gene: 4. CDR3 region: CASRVQGVAFF. In nucleotides, the CDR3 is TGTGCCAGCAGGGTACAGGGGGTAGCTTTCTTT. Looking up the rest from reference TRBV2 and TRBJ1-1 gives the full variable domain: EPEVTQTPSHQVTQMGQEVILRCVPISNHLYFYWYRQILGQKVEFLVSFYNNEISEKSEIFDDQFSVERPDGSNFTLKIRSTKLEDSAMYFCASRVQGVAFFGQGTRLTVV.

This sequence joins TRBV4-2 and TRBJ2-1; D is unclear. Germline V gene lookup returns CDR1 LGHNA and CDR2 YNFKEQ. CDR3 length equals 13 residues. Trimming removed 6 bases at V and 2 bases at J, with 8 bases between. DNA for the CDR3: TGTGCCAGCAGTCAGCTAGCCTACAATGAGCAGTTCTTC. It yields the protein CASSQLAYNEQFF.

This chain links TRBV15 with TRBJ2-5, with D possibly being TRBD1 (5 bases). The J call is doubtful: the DNA matches TRBJ2-7 better. The CDR3 has 14 amino acids. Germline V CDR1 and CDR2: LNHNV, YYDKDF (reference sequence). This chain's CDR3 is CATSREAGSYEQYF. DNA of the CDR3: TGTGCCACCAGCAGAGAGGCAGGGTCCTACGAGCAGTACTTC.

V gene TRBV6-6 combines with J gene TRBJ2-7; 8 nucleotides line up with TRBD2. CDR3 length: 15 residues. V gave up 3 bases and J gave up 2 bases; unmatched junction bases: 6. Germline CDR1 and CDR2: MNHNY and SVGAGI (reference sequence). The CDR3 nucleotides are TGTGCCAGCAGTTATGGTACTAGCGGCACCTACGAGCAGTACTTC. Its translation is CASSYGTSGTYEQYF.

The V and J genes are TRBV11-1 and TRBJ2-5; D remains unclear. The CDR3 is 14 amino acids. Germline V gene sequence: CDR1 SGHAT, CDR2 FQDESV (reference sequence). V gave up 2 bases and J gave up 5 bases, with 12 bases separating them. The CDR3 loop reads CASSLQNLGETQYF. The CDR3 DNA follows: TGTGCCAGCAGCTTACAGAACCTCGGGGAGACCCAGTACTTC.

The V gene is TRBV7-2, the J gene TRBJ2-1; TRBD2 aligns across 9 bases. V shed 6 bases, J shed 9 bases, and the junction held 12 bases outside the gene matches. Germline lookup yields CDR1 SGHTA and CDR2 FQGNSA. This CDR3 has 15 amino acids. The CDR3 bases are TGTGCCAGCAGTACGGGACTAGCCCTTGCGGGTGAGCAGTTCTTC. Its protein product is CASSTGLALAGEQFF.

V usage is TRBV19 and J usage is TRBJ1-2; the match to TRBD1 covers 9 bases. The CDR3 has 16 amino acids. Germline V gene sequence: CDR1 LNHDA, CDR2 SQIVND (reference sequence). Unmatched junction bases numbered 14, after V lost 4 bases and J lost 8 bases. CDR3 nucleotides: TGTGCCAGTAGTACCCCCCTAGGACAGGGGTCAGGAGGCTACACCTTC. The encoded protein is CASSTPLGQGSGGYTF. Looking up the rest from reference TRBV19 and TRBJ1-2 gives the full variable domain: DGGITQSPKYLFRKEGQNVTLSCEQNLNHDAMYWYRQDPGQGLRLIYYSQIVNDFQKGDIAEGYSVSREKKESFPLTVTSAQKNPTAFYLCASSTPLGQGSGGYTFGSGTRLTVV.

In this sample, this clone turned up once. The chain is built from TRBV7-8 and TRBJ1-5, with a possible D match to TRBD1 (5 bases). Germline CDR1 is SGHVS and CDR2 is FQNEAQ. The CDR3 is made up of 14 amino acids. V was shortened by 4 bases and J by 8 bases, with 15 bases between the two germline ends. CDR3 bases: TGTGCCAGCAGCTCCTCGGGGCCGGGGGAGCCCCAGCATTTT. Its protein is CASSSSGPGEPQHF.

To note about this clone: Other nucleotide sequences in the sample specify the same CDR3. V and J are TRBV6-1 and TRBJ2-3, with 7 bases that match TRBD1. CDR1 is MNHNS, CDR2 SASEGT, per germline. The trim removed 6 bases at V and 0 bases at J, leaving 3 bases unmatched. The CDR3 has 14 amino acids. Written as DNA, the CDR3 is TGTGCCAGCAGGCCGACAGGGAGCACAGATACGCAGTATTTT. It encodes CASRPTGSTDTQYF.

This clone occurred a few times. The CDR3 region has the DNA TGCAGCGCTCGGGGTCTGGCGAACACTGAAGCTTTCTTT. It encodes CSARGLANTEAFF. The gene calls are TRBV29-1 and TRBJ1-1; no clear D. This CDR3 region has 13 residues. The V gene lost 7 bases and the J gene lost 1 base, with 13 bases spanning the gap. CDR1 is SQVTM and CDR2 is ANQGSEA in the germline V gene.

The rearrangement links TRBV5-4 to TRBJ2-5; D may be TRBD1 or TRBD2 (5 bases each). The J call may be in error: the DNA end matches TRBJ2-7 better. Germline V CDR1 and CDR2: SGHNT, YYREEE (reference sequence). The CDR3 loop spans 14 amino acids. The chain's CDR3 is CASSLRGNSYEQYF. CDR3 nucleotides: TGTGCCAGCAGCCTTCGGGGCAACTCCTACGAGCAGTACTTC.

The chain has TRBV15 and TRBJ2-7; D tentatively reads TRBD1 or TRBD2 (5 bases each). This CDR3 contains 15 residues. Germline V gene lookup returns CDR1 LNHNV and CDR2 YYDKDF (reference sequence). V was pared by 3 bases and J by 2 bases, with 14 bases between. CDR3 DNA: TGTGCCACCAGCAGCACCGGGACGGGCACCTACGAGCAGTACTTC. Residues: CATSSTGTGTYEQYF. Looking up the rest from reference TRBV15 and TRBJ2-7 gives the full variable domain: DAMVIQNPRYQVTQFGKPVTLSCSQTLNHNVMYWYQQKSSQAPKLLFHYYDKDFNNEADTPDNFQSRRPNTSFCFLDIRSPGLGDTAMYLCATSSTGTGTYEQYFGPGTRLTVT.

V and J are TRBV28 and TRBJ2-1; tentatively, D is TRBD1 or TRBD2 (5 bases each). V lost 4 bases to trimming and J lost 4 bases, with 8 bases between them. The length of the CDR3 is 13 residues. CDR1 is MDHEN and CDR2 is SYDVKM in the germline V gene. CDR3 sequence (DNA): TGTGCCAGCAGTTGGGACCTATACAATGAGCAGTTCTTC. Its protein is CASSWDLYNEQFF.

This chain links TRBV11-2 with TRBJ2-3; D gene uncertain. This CDR3 region has 16 residues. Germline values: CDR1 SGHAT, CDR2 FQNNGV. V lost 4 bases and J lost 3, with 17 bases in between. CDR3 loop: CASSSPPTLGTDTQYF. The CDR3 nucleotides read TGTGCCAGCAGCTCCCCCCCCACTTTAGGGACAGATACGCAGTATTTT.

The V call is TRBV7-9, the J call TRBJ2-7; 10 bases agree with TRBD1. Germline CDR1 is SEHNR and CDR2 is FQNEAQ (reference sequence). This CDR3 has 14 residues. Unmatched junction bases numbered 8, after V lost 6 bases and J lost 6 bases. Here the CDR3 DNA reads TGTGCCAGCAGGACCGGGACAGGGGATCTCGAGCAGTACTTC. This codes for CASRTGTGDLEQYF.

The chain joins TRBV7-9 to TRBJ2-7, with TRBD1 as a possible D gene (6 bases). Germline values: CDR1 SEHNR, CDR2 FQNEAQ (reference sequence). The CDR3 loop spans 15 amino acids. V was shortened by 0 bases and J by 3 bases, with 12 bases between the two germline ends. CDR3 protein: CASSLAGPGVYEQYF. CDR3 nucleotide sequence: TGTGCCAGCAGCTTAGCTGGGCCAGGGGTCTACGAGCAGTACTTC.

To note about this clone: Other DNA sequences in this sample translate to the same CDR3. The gene calls are TRBV18 and TRBJ2-2; D gene unclear. CDR1 is KGHSH and CDR2 is LQKENI in the germline V gene. There are 15 residues in the CDR3. The V gene lost 0 bases and the J gene lost 1 base, with 6 bases spanning the gap. DNA for the CDR3: TGTGCCAGCTCACCACCAGGGCTGAACACCGGGGAGCTGTTTTTT. Translation: CASSPPGLNTGELFF.

The CDR3 coding sequence is TGTGCCAGCAGCTTATCAGTCCCTGGGGCCAACGTCCTGACTTTC. Translated: CASSLSVPGANVLTF. The chain recombines TRBV11-2 with TRBJ2-6, with D hard to call. The CDR3 extends over 15 amino acids. The germline gives CDR1 SGHAT, CDR2 FQNNGV. V was pared by 2 bases and J by 2 bases, with 7 bases between.

The rearrangement links TRBV5-6 to TRBJ2-7, with TRBD2 identical over 8 bases. Germline CDR1 is SGHDT and CDR2 is YYEEEE. This CDR3 has 15 amino acids. Trimming cost V 5 bases and J 2 bases; bases outside gene matches: 9. CDR3 region: CASSGRVAGTYEQYF. For the CDR3, the DNA is TGTGCCAGCAGTGGTCGAGTAGCGGGAACCTACGAGCAGTACTTC.